Shown below are 22 T cell receptor beta chains from a single sample sequenced in a study of T cell responses to AZD1222 COVID-19 vaccine. Sequenced by immunoSEQ multiplex PCR; TCRdb stores in-frame clones only, minus some. The table has roughly 85,000 clones, about nine tenths seen once; the top ten hold around 3.4%. The starting material was peripheral blood, obtained 28 days after the second AZD1222 dose. Receptors originate from an adult who received the AZD1222 COVID-19 vaccine.

This clone has just a few counts. V and J are TRBV7-3 and TRBJ2-1; TRBD2 aligns across 8 bases. V trimming: 4 bases; J trimming: 5 bases; junction bases outside the gene matches: 4. In germline, CDR1 is SGHTA, CDR2 FQGTGA. The CDR3 spans 14 residues. The CDR3 here is CASSSQAGDNEQFF. In DNA, the CDR3 is TGTGCCAGCAGCTCCCAAGCGGGGGACAATGAGCAGTTCTTC.

Turning to this clone: Its ends do not fully match the called genes, so a read error is possible. The J gene is TRBJ2-4, the V gene TRBV6-5; a possible D gene is TRBD2 (5 bases). CDR1 and CDR2 from the germline V gene are MNHEY and SVGAGI. The CDR3 covers 11 residues. The CDR3 spells CASAPGNSQYF. The CDR3 DNA sequence: TGTGCCAGCGCGCCGGGAAACAGTCAGTACTTC.

The chain has TRBV29-1 and TRBJ2-2; D tentatively reads TRBD1 or TRBD2 (5 bases each). The V gene's germline CDR1 is SQVTM and CDR2 ANQGSEA. V lost 4 bases and J 6 bases, leaving 9 bases between the germline ends. The CDR3 runs to 12 residues. The CDR3 is CSVVEGPGELFF. In DNA, the CDR3 is TGCAGCGTTGTAGAGGGACCCGGGGAGCTGTTTTTT.

This CDR3 reads CASRTQGAPSDTQYF. Here the CDR3 DNA reads TGTGCCAGCAGAACACAGGGGGCGCCCTCAGATACGCAGTATTTT. The chain is built from TRBV6-5 and TRBJ2-3; 9 bases map to TRBD1. CDR3 length equals 15 residues. V lost 6 bases, J lost 4 bases, and 8 bases stayed unmatched. Germline V gene lookup returns CDR1 MNHEY and CDR2 SVGAGI.

The V gene is TRBV19, the J gene TRBJ2-7; D is ambiguous. V lost 3 bases and J 3 bases, leaving 9 bases between the germline ends. The CDR3 is 13 residues long. CDR1 is LNHDA and CDR2 is SQIVND in the germline V gene (reference sequence). CDR3: CASSIDEFYEQYF. In nucleotides, the CDR3 is TGTGCCAGTAGTATCGACGAGTTCTACGAGCAGTACTTC.

V gene TRBV7-2 combines with J gene TRBJ2-1, with D perhaps matching TRBD2 (5 bases). In germline, CDR1 is SGHTA, CDR2 FQGNSA. The V and J ends lost 2 bases and 8 bases respectively, with 10 bases between them. The CDR3 totals 13 residues. CDR3 DNA sequence: TGTGCCAGCAGCTTATTTTCCGGGGATGAGCAGTTCTTC. It codes for CASSLFSGDEQFF.

The chain employs TRBV7-2 and TRBJ2-2; 12 positions match TRBD2. V lost 5 bases to trimming and J lost 6 bases; unmatched junction nucleotides: 7. Germline assignment: CDR1 SGHTA and CDR2 FQGNSA. This CDR3 has 16 residues. CDR3 amino acids: CASSASGRALSGELFF. CDR3 coding DNA: TGTGCCAGCAGCGCTAGCGGGAGGGCCTTGTCCGGGGAGCTGTTTTTT.

The chain uses TRBV3-1 (or the pseudogene TRBV3-2) and TRBJ1-6; D not certain. The V gene lost 0 bases and the J gene lost 4 bases, with 10 bases spanning the gap. The CDR3 extends over 16 amino acids. In germline, CDR1 is LGHDT, CDR2 YNNKEL (reference sequence). Here the CDR3 reads CASSQDLQAYNSPLHF. CDR3 sequence (DNA): TGTGCCAGCAGCCAAGATCTCCAGGCTTATAATTCACCCCTCCACTTT.

This clone was seen just once. The V call is TRBV5-8, the J call TRBJ1-4; D uncertain. V lost 2 bases and J lost 1, with 15 bases in between. Germline CDR1 reads SGHTS; CDR2 reads YDEGEE. This CDR3 region has 17 residues. The CDR3 DNA reads as TGTGCCAGCAGCTTTGGGAGAGGAGAAGGAACTAATGAAAAACTGTTTTTT. Protein sequence: CASSFGRGEGTNEKLFF.

The V gene is TRBV5-1, the J gene TRBJ1-4; 8 bases line up with TRBD1. V dropped 0 bases and J dropped 5; count of bases not matched to a gene: 3. Per the germline V gene, CDR1 is SGHRS and CDR2 is YFSETQ. The CDR3 is 15 residues long. CDR3: CASSLVTGGNEKLFF. The DNA of the CDR3 is TGCGCCAGCAGCTTGGTAACAGGGGGGAATGAAAAACTGTTTTTT.

The chain has TRBV6-6 and TRBJ1-1, with TRBD1 matching over 9 bases. CDR1 is MNHNY, CDR2 SVGAGI, per germline (reference sequence). The V segment lost 2 bases and the J segment 0 bases; nucleotides outside the gene matches: 4. The CDR3 has 16 amino acids. The DNA of the CDR3 is TGTGCCAGCAGTTACGGACAGGGGCCAGTGAACACTGAAGCTTTCTTT. Protein sequence: CASSYGQGPVNTEAFF.

The rearrangement links TRBV30 to TRBJ1-2; tentatively, D is TRBD1 (6 bases). The CDR3 runs to 13 residues. V was cut by 1 base and J by 4 bases, with 10 bases left in between. The germline CDR1 and CDR2 sequences are GTSNPN and SVGIG (reference sequence). CDR3 amino acids: CAWSAAGVYGYTF. The CDR3 coding sequence is TGTGCCTGGAGTGCGGCAGGGGTCTATGGCTACACCTTC. Complete variable domain (other parts from reference TRBV30 and TRBJ1-2): SQTIHQWPATLVQPVGSPLSLECTVEGTSNPNLYWYRQAAGRGLQLLFYSVGIGQISSEVPQNLSASRPQDRQFILSSKKLLLSDSGFYLCAWSAAGVYGYTFGSGTRLTVV.

The chain uses TRBV3-1 (or the pseudogene TRBV3-2) and TRBJ1-2; no definite D call. The CDR3 runs to 11 residues. Germline CDR1 and CDR2: LGHDT and YNNKEL (reference sequence). V was trimmed by 2 bases and J by 6 bases, leaving 4 bases between them. The CDR3 sequence: CASSQRDGYTF. The CDR3 DNA reads TGTGCCAGCAGCCAAAGGGATGGCTACACCTTC.

In DNA form, the CDR3 reads TGTGCCAGCAGTGAAGCGGACAGGGGAATCAGCCGAGACACCTTC. It is translated as CASSEADRGISRDTF. The V gene is TRBV2, the J gene TRBJ1-2; 9 bases match TRBD1. Germline CDR1 reads SNHLY; CDR2 reads FYNNEI. The CDR3 has 15 residues. The V gene end was trimmed by 0 bases and the J gene end by 12 bases; junction bases not matched to a gene: 11.

The chain couples TRBV12-3 or TRBV12-4 to TRBJ1-1; D unresolved. Trimming cost V 6 bases and J 7 bases, with 12 bases left between them. This CDR3 has 12 residues. The CDR3 here is CASRSQPFEAFF. Here the CDR3 DNA reads TGTGCCAGCAGATCACAGCCCTTTGAAGCTTTCTTT.

The chain employs TRBV2 and TRBJ2-7; D tentatively fits TRBD1 or TRBD2 (5 bases each). From germline, CDR1 is SNHLY and CDR2 FYNNEI. The CDR3 length is 14 residues. Trimming shortened V by 4 bases and J by 0 bases, and 10 bases separated the two germline ends. CDR3 amino acids: CASSGGTGSYEQYF. Here the CDR3 DNA reads TGTGCCAGCAGTGGGGGGACGGGCTCCTACGAGCAGTACTTC.

The chain recombines TRBV12-3 or TRBV12-4 with TRBJ1-4; no clear D gene. This CDR3 comprises 13 residues. V was shortened by 8 bases and J by 0 bases, with 7 bases between the two germline ends. The CDR3 DNA is TGTGCCAGCGGCGCCCCAACTAATGAAAAACTGTTTTTT. Translating it yields CASGAPTNEKLFF.

This clone showed up just once. CDR3 bases: TGTGCCAGCGGCCTGAGGGGAGGCTACAATGAGCAGTTCTTC. Its protein is CASGLRGGYNEQFF. The chain carries TRBV5-5 and TRBJ2-1; a possible D gene is TRBD2 (6 bases). CDR1 and CDR2 from the germline V gene are SGHKS and YYEKEE (reference sequence). V was clipped by 7 bases and J by 3 bases, with 14 bases between them. The CDR3 contains 14 residues.

The V and J genes are TRBV19 and TRBJ1-5; TRBD1 matches 11 bases. The CDR3 runs 16 residues. Looked up from germline, CDR1 is LNHDA and CDR2 is SQIVND (reference sequence). J lost 6 bases, V lost 7 bases, and 11 bases had no gene match. CDR3 coding DNA: TGTGCCAGTACCACAGGGACAGGGGGAGTGGGTCAGCCCCAGCATTTT. Translated: CASTTGTGGVGQPQHF.

The chain joins TRBV25-1 to TRBJ2-7, with D maybe TRBD2 (5 bases). Looked up from germline, CDR1 is MGHDK and CDR2 is SYGVNS. The V gene lost 8 bases and the J gene lost 2 bases, with 10 bases spanning the gap. This CDR3 region has 12 residues. The CDR3 DNA follows: TGTGCCAGCCTGGACGGGACCTACGAGCAGTACTTC. This encodes CASLDGTYEQYF.

V and J are TRBV6-2 or TRBV6-3 and TRBJ2-1, with D perhaps TRBD1 (5 bases). This CDR3 has 17 amino acids. V was cut by 0 bases and J by 5 bases, with 17 bases left in between. Looked up from germline, CDR1 is MNHEY and CDR2 is SVGEGT. The CDR3 bases are TGTGCCAGCAGTTACTCGAGTGGCAGGGAATGGGACAATGAGCAGTTCTTC. The encoded protein is CASSYSSGREWDNEQFF.

This clone came up once. This chain uses TRBV7-2 with TRBJ2-3, with no clear D. V was shortened by 3 bases and J by 6 bases, with 10 bases between the two germline ends. The germline gives CDR1 SGHTA, CDR2 FQGNSA. This CDR3 is 13 amino acids long. Written as DNA, the CDR3 is TGTGCCAGCAGCTTGACCATCTCGGATACGCAGTATTTT. Translating gives CASSLTISDTQYF.